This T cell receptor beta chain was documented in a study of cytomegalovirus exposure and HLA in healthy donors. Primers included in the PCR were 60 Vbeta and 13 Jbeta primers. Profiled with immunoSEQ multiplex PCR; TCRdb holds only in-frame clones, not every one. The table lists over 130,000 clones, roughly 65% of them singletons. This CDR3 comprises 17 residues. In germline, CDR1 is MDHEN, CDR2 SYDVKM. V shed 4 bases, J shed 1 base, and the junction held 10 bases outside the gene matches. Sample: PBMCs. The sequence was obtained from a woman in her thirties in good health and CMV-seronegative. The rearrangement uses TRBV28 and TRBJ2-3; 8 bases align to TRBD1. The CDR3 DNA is TGTGCCAGCAGTTCCCGACCCGGGACAGGACGCACAGATACGCAGTATTTT. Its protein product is CASSSRPGTGRTDTQYF.